These 5 T cell receptor beta chains came from one sample sequenced in a study of blood T cell repertoires in COVID-19. Clones were sequenced by immunoSEQ multiplex PCR, and TCRdb holds only the in-frame ones, with some missing. The table shows fewer than 300,000 clones, with approximately 85% occurring only once. Sequencing input: peripheral blood. The receptors here all came from a human donor in a cohort sampled during active COVID-19.

This chain uses TRBV5-3 with TRBJ2-3; 9 bases align to TRBD2. TRBV5-3 is recorded as an ORF, its role being uncertain. Trimming cost V 2 bases and J 3 bases; bases outside gene matches: 7. This CDR3 is built from 16 residues. CDR3 coding DNA: TGTGCCAGAAGCTTCGCTAGCGGGATACGTACAGATACGCAGTATTTT. Translating it yields CARSFASGIRTDTQYF.

The chain uses TRBV10-3 and TRBJ2-7; 10 bases are shared with TRBD2. Germline V gives CDR1 ENHRY, CDR2 SYGVKD. The length of the CDR3 is 18 residues. J was trimmed by 0 bases and V by 6 bases; bases with no gene match: 14. CDR3 nucleotide sequence: TGTGCCATCAGGACCGGGACTAGCGAACAAAGGAGCTCCTACGAGCAGTACTTC. Protein: CAIRTGTSEQRSSYEQYF.

The count of this clone is one. This same CDR3 is encoded by further DNA sequences in the sample. V usage is TRBV11-2 and J usage is TRBJ1-2, with 12 nucleotides matching TRBD1. Per the germline V gene, CDR1 is SGHAT and CDR2 is FQNNGV. The J segment lost 5 bases and the V segment lost 4 bases, leaving 2 bases of the junction unmatched. The CDR3 contains 14 residues. CDR3 in amino acids: CASSSGQGAYGYTF. The CDR3 DNA reads as TGTGCCAGCAGCTCGGGACAGGGGGCTTATGGCTACACCTTC.

The rearrangement joins TRBV7-2 to TRBJ2-1; D is perhaps TRBD2 (5 bases). This CDR3 contains 15 residues. The V gene lost 2 bases and the J gene lost 2 bases, with 10 bases spanning the gap. Per the germline V gene, CDR1 is SGHTA and CDR2 is FQGNSA. CDR3 in DNA: TGTGCCAGCAGCTTAACTAGTAGCGCCTACAATGAGCAGTTCTTC. Protein: CASSLTSSAYNEQFF.

The chain joins TRBV9 to TRBJ1-2; D is undetermined. Trimming cost V 3 bases and J 0 bases, with 12 bases left between them. CDR1 is SGDLS and CDR2 is YYNGEE in the germline V gene. This CDR3 has 15 residues. The CDR3 spells CASSASWASNYGYTF. The CDR3 DNA follows: TGTGCCAGCAGCGCCTCCTGGGCGTCTAACTATGGCTACACCTTC.